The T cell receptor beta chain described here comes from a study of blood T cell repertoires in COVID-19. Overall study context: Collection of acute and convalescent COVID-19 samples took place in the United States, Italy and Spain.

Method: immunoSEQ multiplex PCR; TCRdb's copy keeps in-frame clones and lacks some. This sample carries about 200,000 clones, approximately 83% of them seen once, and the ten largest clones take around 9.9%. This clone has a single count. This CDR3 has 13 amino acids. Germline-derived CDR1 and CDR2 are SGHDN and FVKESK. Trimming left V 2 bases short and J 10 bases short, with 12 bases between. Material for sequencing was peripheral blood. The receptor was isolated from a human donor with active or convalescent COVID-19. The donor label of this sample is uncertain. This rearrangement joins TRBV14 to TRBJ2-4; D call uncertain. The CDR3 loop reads CASSQNGFGIQYF. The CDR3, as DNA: TGTGCCAGCAGCCAAAACGGGTTTGGGATTCAGTACTTC.